Listed below are T cell receptor beta chains from one sample, sequenced in a study of neurological immune-mediated disorders. Using its own MiXCR run on the 5' RACE reads, TCRdb lists one record per CDR3 protein. The sample consists of some 66,000 distinct CDR3 sequences, around 4% of them appearing once. The sequencing sample was made of PBMCs. The source is a man over 45 with multiple sclerosis. Each CDR3 is given with its conserved first and last residue. Each record gives: J gene, V gene, D gene, clone size, CDR3 DNA, CDR3 protein. D genes are given only for firm matches. Clone sizes are given selectively: once, few, many, or a class where the clone is expanded.

J gene: TRBJ2-3
V gene: TRBV28
D gene: -
clone size: many
CDR3 DNA: TGTGCCAGCAGTTTGATGGGGACTACGCAGTATTTT
CDR3 protein: CASSLMGTTQYF

J gene: TRBJ2-1
V gene: TRBV4-1
D gene: TRBD1
clone size: many
CDR3 DNA: TGCGCCAGCAGCCAAGAAGGACAGGGCTCCAATGAGCAGTTCTTC
CDR3 protein: CASSQEGQGSNEQFF

J gene: TRBJ1-2
V gene: TRBV7-2
D gene: -
clone size: many
CDR3 DNA: TGTGCCAGCACCCCGAGGGGGGGCAGGGGCTATGGCTACACCTTC
CDR3 protein: CASTPRGGRGYGYTF

J gene: TRBJ1-1
V gene: TRBV5-1
D gene: TRBD1
clone size: many
CDR3 DNA: TGCGCCAGCAGTGCATTACCGACAGGGCCTGAAGCTTTCTTT
CDR3 protein: CASSALPTGPEAFF

J gene: TRBJ2-3
V gene: TRBV20-1
D gene: TRBD1
clone size: many
CDR3 DNA: TGCAGTGCTAGAGATCCCAGGGGGCGGCCAGATACGCAGTATTTT
CDR3 protein: CSARDPRGRPDTQYF

J gene: TRBJ1-4
V gene: TRBV7-9
D gene: TRBD1
clone size: many
CDR3 DNA: TGTGCCAGCAGCGGACAGGAGACAAATGAAAAACTGTTTTTT
CDR3 protein: CASSGQETNEKLFF

J gene: TRBJ2-2
V gene: TRBV11-2
D gene: TRBD2
clone size: many
CDR3 DNA: TGTGCCAGCAGCTTTAGACTAGCGGGGGGCTCGAACACCGGGGAGCTGTTTTTT
CDR3 protein: CASSFRLAGGSNTGELFF

J gene: TRBJ2-5
V gene: TRBV7-8
D gene: -
clone size: many
CDR3 DNA: TGTGCCAGCAGCTTGCACAGGGTACTGGAGACCCAGTACTTC
CDR3 protein: CASSLHRVLETQYF

J gene: TRBJ2-2
V gene: TRBV24-1
D gene: -
clone size: many
CDR3 DNA: TGTGCCACCAGTGATTTAACAGGGAGGAACACCGGGGAGCTGTTTTTT
CDR3 protein: CATSDLTGRNTGELFF

J gene: TRBJ1-2
V gene: TRBV5-5
D gene: TRBD1
clone size: many
CDR3 DNA: TGTGCCAGCAGCTTGTCCACAGGGGGAGGCTATGGCTACACCTTC
CDR3 protein: CASSLSTGGGYGYTF

J gene: TRBJ2-2
V gene: TRBV20-1
D gene: -
clone size: many
CDR3 DNA: TGCAGTGCTAGTGTCGGGGCGAACACCGGGGAGCTGTTTTTT
CDR3 protein: CSASVGANTGELFF

J gene: TRBJ2-1
V gene: TRBV7-9
D gene: -
clone size: many
CDR3 DNA: TGTGCCAGCAGCGTATCAAATCGGCGCCTAGGAAATGAGCAGTTCTTC
CDR3 protein: CASSVSNRRLGNEQFF

J gene: TRBJ2-5
V gene: TRBV3-1
D gene: -
clone size: many
CDR3 DNA: TGTGCCAGCACCAGGTCGAGACTAGGAGAGACCCAGTACTTC
CDR3 protein: CASTRSRLGETQYF

J gene: TRBJ2-4
V gene: TRBV6-5
D gene: -
clone size: many
CDR3 DNA: TGTGCCAGCAGTTACTATTCGGGGATGACAGCCAAAAACATTCAGTACTTC
CDR3 protein: CASSYYSGMTAKNIQYF

J gene: TRBJ2-1
V gene: TRBV11-2
D gene: TRBD1
clone size: many
CDR3 DNA: TGTGCCAGCAGCTTCACACTCACAGGGGTCTACAATGAGCAGTTCTTC
CDR3 protein: CASSFTLTGVYNEQFF

J gene: TRBJ2-3
V gene: TRBV7-9
D gene: TRBD2
clone size: many
CDR3 DNA: TGTGCCAGCAGCTTTCTCCCTAGCGGAACAGATACGCAGTATTTT
CDR3 protein: CASSFLPSGTDTQYF

J gene: TRBJ1-6
V gene: TRBV5-1
D gene: TRBD1
clone size: many
CDR3 DNA: TGCGCCAGCAGCCTGACGGGACAGGGGCGTTCACCCCTCCACTTT
CDR3 protein: CASSLTGQGRSPLHF

J gene: TRBJ1-5
V gene: TRBV3-1
D gene: -
clone size: many
CDR3 DNA: TGTGCCAGCAGCCAGTGGGGGGTTGGACAGCCCCAGCATTTT
CDR3 protein: CASSQWGVGQPQHF

J gene: TRBJ2-1
V gene: TRBV7-2
D gene: TRBD1
clone size: many
CDR3 DNA: TGTGCCAGCAGCTTATCGGGACAGGGGTACAATGAGCAGTTCTTC
CDR3 protein: CASSLSGQGYNEQFF

J gene: TRBJ2-1
V gene: TRBV20-1
D gene: TRBD2
clone size: many
CDR3 DNA: TGCAGTGCTACGCTAGCGGGGGGGCCTGGTGAGCAGTTCTTC
CDR3 protein: CSATLAGGPGEQFF

J gene: TRBJ2-3
V gene: TRBV29-1
D gene: TRBD2
clone size: many
CDR3 DNA: TGCAGCGTTGCTGGTAGCGGGGGCACAGATACGCAGTATTTT
CDR3 protein: CSVAGSGGTDTQYF

J gene: TRBJ1-5
V gene: TRBV28
D gene: -
clone size: many
CDR3 DNA: TGTGCCAGCAACCCCGGCGTTAGCAATCAGCCCCAGAATTTT
CDR3 protein: CASNPGVSNQPQNF

J gene: TRBJ1-1
V gene: TRBV5-1
D gene: -
clone size: many
CDR3 DNA: TGCGCCAGCAGCCCGGTTCCGGAGGGCATGAACACTGAAGCTTTCTTT
CDR3 protein: CASSPVPEGMNTEAFF

J gene: TRBJ1-1
V gene: TRBV19
D gene: TRBD1
clone size: many
CDR3 DNA: TGTGCCAGTGATGACAGGGGGGGAACTGAAGCTTTCTTT
CDR3 protein: CASDDRGGTEAFF

J gene: TRBJ1-4
V gene: TRBV5-5
D gene: -
clone size: -
CDR3 DNA: TGTGCCAGCAGCCATCCGGGGCTGATTAATGAAAAACTGTTTTTT
CDR3 protein: CASSHPGLINEKLFF

J gene: TRBJ2-3
V gene: TRBV3-1
D gene: -
clone size: many
CDR3 DNA: TGTGCCAGCAGCCAAGAGAGGTATGGGGGCCGGGATACGCAGTATTTT
CDR3 protein: CASSQERYGGRDTQYF

J gene: TRBJ2-7
V gene: TRBV7-3
D gene: -
clone size: many
CDR3 DNA: TGTGCCAGCAGCTTGAAGGGGGGCTCCTACGAGCAGTACTTC
CDR3 protein: CASSLKGGSYEQYF

J gene: TRBJ1-1
V gene: TRBV11-2
D gene: -
clone size: many
CDR3 DNA: TGTGCCAGCAGGATAACCTCCTACAGGGAGGCCACTGAAGCTTTCTTT
CDR3 protein: CASRITSYREATEAFF

J gene: TRBJ1-4
V gene: TRBV5-1
D gene: -
clone size: many
CDR3 DNA: TGCGCCAGCAGCCTGACAGGAGTTACTAATGAAAAACTGTTTTTT
CDR3 protein: CASSLTGVTNEKLFF

J gene: TRBJ1-1
V gene: TRBV28
D gene: -
clone size: many
CDR3 DNA: TGTGCCAGCAGCAAGACAGGTCGTGAAGCTTTCTTT
CDR3 protein: CASSKTGREAFF

J gene: TRBJ2-3
V gene: TRBV20-1
D gene: TRBD2
clone size: few
CDR3 DNA: TGCAGTGCTAGAGGGACTAGGGCCACCGATACGCAGTATTTT
CDR3 protein: CSARGTRATDTQYF

J gene: TRBJ1-5
V gene: TRBV12-3/TRBV12-4
D gene: -
clone size: many
CDR3 DNA: TGTGCCCCCCGAGGGCCACCCCAGCATTTT
CDR3 protein: CAPRGPPQHF

J gene: TRBJ1-2
V gene: TRBV6-5
D gene: TRBD1
clone size: many
CDR3 DNA: TGTGCCAGCAGTTACTTGTCGACAGGGAACTATGGCTACACCTTC
CDR3 protein: CASSYLSTGNYGYTF

J gene: TRBJ1-1
V gene: TRBV6-5
D gene: -
clone size: many
CDR3 DNA: TGTGCCAGCAGTTACTCCCACGGACTTGAAGCTTTCTTT
CDR3 protein: CASSYSHGLEAFF

J gene: TRBJ2-3
V gene: TRBV18
D gene: -
clone size: many
CDR3 DNA: TGTGCCAGCTCACCACTGGGCACAGATACGCAGTATTTT
CDR3 protein: CASSPLGTDTQYF

J gene: TRBJ2-3
V gene: TRBV20-1
D gene: TRBD1
clone size: many
CDR3 DNA: TGCAGTGGGGGGACAGGGAACACAGATACGCAGTATTTT
CDR3 protein: CSGGTGNTDTQYF

J gene: TRBJ2-7
V gene: TRBV10-3
D gene: -
clone size: many
CDR3 DNA: TGTGCCTCGACTCCCCGGGACGGCTACGAGCAGTACTTC
CDR3 protein: CASTPRDGYEQYF

J gene: TRBJ1-5
V gene: TRBV4-3
D gene: -
clone size: many
CDR3 DNA: TGCGCCAGCAGCCAAGAACGGTTGAATCAGCCCCAGCATTTT
CDR3 protein: CASSQERLNQPQHF

J gene: TRBJ2-7
V gene: TRBV5-6
D gene: -
clone size: many
CDR3 DNA: TGTGCCAGCAGCTTGGCGGGGCTCCAGGAAGGCTTC
CDR3 protein: CASSLAGLQEGF

J gene: TRBJ1-1
V gene: TRBV21-1
D gene: -
clone size: many
CDR3 DNA: TGTGCCAGCAGCAAAGGCTTCAGGAACATGAACACTGAAGCTTTCTTT
CDR3 protein: CASSKGFRNMNTEAFF

J gene: TRBJ2-3
V gene: TRBV5-1
D gene: -
clone size: many
CDR3 DNA: TGCGCCAGCAGGGAGGGACACAGCACAGATACGCAGTATTTT
CDR3 protein: CASREGHSTDTQYF

J gene: TRBJ1-1
V gene: TRBV28
D gene: -
clone size: many
CDR3 DNA: TGTGCCAGCAGTTTATCCATCAGGCCTACTGGAGCTTTCTTT
CDR3 protein: CASSLSIRPTGAFF